These T cell receptor beta chains were read from a single sample in a study of blood T cell repertoires in COVID-19. Generated by immunoSEQ multiplex PCR, the TCRdb table keeps only in-frame clones and is missing some. The sample lists 20,000 to 25,000 clones, 70% to 90% seen once, with 3% to 4.5% in the top ten. Sequencing was carried out using peripheral blood. The receptors stem from a man aged 50-60 years with active COVID-19. Each CDR3 is given with its conserved first and last residue. D genes are given only for firm matches. Some rows mark clone size as missing; the rest say once, few, many or name a class of expanded clone.

J gene: TRBJ2-5; V gene: TRBV5-1; CDR3 length: 14; clone size: -; D gene: TRBD1; CDR3 protein: CASSLGTGGQTQYF; CDR3 DNA: TGCGCCAGCAGCTTGGGGACAGGGGGACAGACCCAGTACTTC
J gene: TRBJ2-5; V gene: TRBV5-1; CDR3 length: 18; clone size: few; D gene: TRBD2; CDR3 protein: CASSFGLAGLTREETQYF; CDR3 DNA: TGCGCCAGCAGCTTCGGACTAGCGGGGCTCACGAGGGAAGAGACCCAGTACTTC
J gene: TRBJ2-7; V gene: TRBV4-3; CDR3 length: 14; clone size: -; D gene: -; CDR3 protein: CASSIARGPYEQYF; CDR3 DNA: TGCGCCAGCAGCATCGCGCGGGGGCCCTACGAGCAGTACTTC
J gene: TRBJ2-3; V gene: TRBV7-8; CDR3 length: 12; clone size: -; D gene: -; CDR3 protein: CASRRRTDTQYF; CDR3 DNA: TGTGCCAGCAGACGACGTACAGATACGCAGTATTTT
J gene: TRBJ2-5; V gene: TRBV6-2/TRBV6-3; CDR3 length: 12; clone size: -; D gene: -; CDR3 protein: CASSSRGETQYF; CDR3 DNA: TGTGCCAGCAGCTCGAGAGGAGAGACCCAGTACTTC
J gene: TRBJ1-2; V gene: TRBV6-2/TRBV6-3; CDR3 length: 15; clone size: -; D gene: -; CDR3 protein: CASSYSAGATNGYTF; CDR3 DNA: TGTGCCAGCAGTTACTCGGCAGGGGCCACGAATGGCTACACCTTC
J gene: TRBJ2-1; V gene: TRBV5-1; CDR3 length: 15; clone size: -; D gene: TRBD1; CDR3 protein: CASSPGQGLYNEQFF; CDR3 DNA: TGCGCCAGCAGCCCAGGACAGGGCCTCTACAATGAGCAGTTCTTC
J gene: TRBJ2-1; V gene: TRBV24-1; CDR3 length: 13; clone size: -; D gene: TRBD2; CDR3 protein: CATSDSLADEQFF; CDR3 DNA: TGTGCCACCAGTGATTCCCTAGCGGATGAGCAGTTCTTC
J gene: TRBJ1-6; V gene: TRBV5-1; CDR3 length: 15; clone size: -; D gene: TRBD1; CDR3 protein: CASTGGANYNSPLHF; CDR3 DNA: TGCGCCAGTACAGGGGGCGCAAACTATAATTCACCCCTCCACTTT
J gene: TRBJ1-2; V gene: TRBV6-6; CDR3 length: 16; clone size: -; D gene: -; CDR3 protein: CASTARDSYPTGGYTF; CDR3 DNA: TGTGCCAGCACCGCTCGGGACTCCTATCCAACTGGTGGCTACACCTTC
J gene: TRBJ2-3; V gene: TRBV15; CDR3 length: 15; clone size: -; D gene: TRBD2; CDR3 protein: CATSPPGSGGDTQYF; CDR3 DNA: TGTGCCACCAGCCCACCGGGTAGCGGGGGTGATACGCAGTATTTT
J gene: TRBJ1-2; V gene: TRBV12-3/TRBV12-4; CDR3 length: 13; clone size: -; D gene: TRBD1; CDR3 protein: CASSLGTGGGYTF; CDR3 DNA: TGTGCCAGCAGCTTAGGGACAGGGGGTGGCTACACCTTC
J gene: TRBJ2-7; V gene: TRBV4-2; CDR3 length: 14; clone size: -; D gene: -; CDR3 protein: CASSQVGSGYEQYF; CDR3 DNA: TGTGCCAGCAGCCAAGTGGGTAGCGGCTACGAGCAGTACTTC
J gene: TRBJ2-4; V gene: TRBV27; CDR3 length: 12; clone size: -; D gene: TRBD1; CDR3 protein: CASRTGGSIQYF; CDR3 DNA: TGTGCCAGCAGGACAGGGGGGTCCATTCAGTACTTC
J gene: TRBJ1-2; V gene: TRBV5-1; CDR3 length: 15; clone size: -; D gene: TRBD1; CDR3 protein: CASSVTGASNYGYTF; CDR3 DNA: TGCGCCAGCAGCGTGACAGGGGCCTCCAACTATGGCTACACCTTC
J gene: TRBJ2-2; V gene: TRBV11-2; CDR3 length: 14; clone size: -; D gene: -; CDR3 protein: CASSSKQGSGELFF; CDR3 DNA: TGTGCCAGCAGCTCCAAACAGGGCTCCGGGGAGCTGTTTTTT
J gene: TRBJ1-5; V gene: TRBV4-3; CDR3 length: 11; clone size: few; D gene: -; CDR3 protein: CASSNQALQHF; CDR3 DNA: TGCGCCAGCAGCAACCAAGCTTTACAGCATTTT
J gene: TRBJ2-7; V gene: TRBV7-9; CDR3 length: 14; clone size: -; D gene: -; CDR3 protein: CASSARSIPYEQYF; CDR3 DNA: TGTGCCAGCAGCGCTAGAAGCATCCCCTACGAGCAGTACTTC
J gene: TRBJ2-7; V gene: TRBV10-3; CDR3 length: 13; clone size: once; D gene: -; CDR3 protein: CAIEDGSGGKQYF; CDR3 DNA: TGTGCCATCGAAGACGGGTCAGGGGGGAAGCAGTACTTC
J gene: TRBJ2-5; V gene: TRBV5-1; CDR3 length: 14; clone size: -; D gene: TRBD2; CDR3 protein: CASSSGTSSQTQYF; CDR3 DNA: TGCGCCAGCTCCTCCGGGACTAGCTCTCAGACCCAGTACTTC
J gene: TRBJ2-5; V gene: TRBV4-1; CDR3 length: 14; clone size: -; D gene: TRBD1; CDR3 protein: CASRAAGGLKTQYF; CDR3 DNA: TGCGCCAGCAGAGCGGCAGGGGGATTAAAGACCCAGTACTTC
J gene: TRBJ2-3; V gene: TRBV28; CDR3 length: 16; clone size: -; D gene: -; CDR3 protein: CASSLWGDRVTDTQYF; CDR3 DNA: TGTGCCAGCAGCCTGTGGGGGGACCGGGTCACAGATACGCAGTATTTT
J gene: TRBJ2-5; V gene: TRBV5-6; CDR3 length: 14; clone size: -; D gene: TRBD2; CDR3 protein: CASSQGLAGETQYF; CDR3 DNA: TGTGCCAGCAGCCAGGGACTAGCGGGGGAGACCCAGTACTTC
J gene: TRBJ1-4; V gene: TRBV6-5; CDR3 length: 11; clone size: -; D gene: -; CDR3 protein: CASTGGEKLFF; CDR3 DNA: TGTGCCAGCACCGGAGGTGAAAAACTGTTTTTT
J gene: TRBJ2-1; V gene: TRBV11-2; CDR3 length: 15; clone size: -; D gene: -; CDR3 protein: CASSLGQDLYNEQFF; CDR3 DNA: TGTGCCAGCAGCTTAGGACAGGACCTCTACAATGAGCAGTTCTTC
J gene: TRBJ2-3; V gene: TRBV30; CDR3 length: 12; clone size: -; D gene: -; CDR3 protein: CAWSPGWDTQYF; CDR3 DNA: TGTGCCTGGAGTCCCGGGTGGGATACGCAGTATTTT
J gene: TRBJ2-7; V gene: TRBV18; CDR3 length: 11; clone size: few; D gene: -; CDR3 protein: CASSTEHEQYF; CDR3 DNA: TGTGCCAGCTCAACTGAGCACGAGCAGTACTTC
J gene: TRBJ1-4; V gene: TRBV18; CDR3 length: 16; clone size: -; D gene: -; CDR3 protein: CASSPIQGPNNEKLFF; CDR3 DNA: TGTGCCAGCTCACCAATCCAGGGCCCAAATAATGAAAAACTGTTTTTT
J gene: TRBJ1-1; V gene: TRBV18; CDR3 length: 13; clone size: -; D gene: -; CDR3 protein: CASSPRGYTEAFF; CDR3 DNA: TGTGCCAGCTCACCAAGGGGGTACACTGAAGCTTTCTTT
J gene: TRBJ2-7; V gene: TRBV11-2; CDR3 length: 12; clone size: few; D gene: -; CDR3 protein: CASSLERYEQYF; CDR3 DNA: TGTGCCAGCAGCCTTGAGCGTTACGAGCAGTACTTC
J gene: TRBJ2-3; V gene: TRBV19; CDR3 length: 15; clone size: once; D gene: TRBD2; CDR3 protein: CASSMPLAGGDTQYF; CDR3 DNA: TGTGCCAGTAGTATGCCCCTAGCGGGGGGAGATACGCAGTATTTT
J gene: TRBJ2-5; V gene: TRBV18; CDR3 length: 15; clone size: -; D gene: TRBD1; CDR3 protein: CASSSTQGQGETQYF; CDR3 DNA: TGTGCCAGCTCGTCAACACAGGGACAGGGGGAGACCCAGTACTTC
J gene: TRBJ1-2; V gene: TRBV4-3; CDR3 length: 15; clone size: few; D gene: -; CDR3 protein: CASSLAGGGFYGYTF; CDR3 DNA: TGCGCCAGCAGCCTCGCTGGGGGGGGGTTCTATGGCTACACCTTC
J gene: TRBJ1-4; V gene: TRBV2; CDR3 length: 12; clone size: -; D gene: -; CDR3 protein: CASSEAQEKLFF; CDR3 DNA: TGTGCCAGCAGTGAAGCGCAGGAAAAACTGTTTTTT
J gene: TRBJ1-5; V gene: TRBV30; CDR3 length: 12; clone size: -; D gene: -; CDR3 protein: CAWSNRNQPQHF; CDR3 DNA: TGTGCCTGGTCGAACAGAAATCAGCCCCAGCATTTT
J gene: TRBJ2-5; V gene: TRBV3-1/TRBV3-2; CDR3 length: 15; clone size: -; D gene: TRBD1; CDR3 protein: CASSQGVSGGETQYF; CDR3 DNA: TGTGCCAGCAGCCAGGGGGTGTCAGGGGGAGAGACCCAGTACTTC
J gene: TRBJ1-3; V gene: TRBV7-9; CDR3 length: 18; clone size: -; D gene: TRBD1; CDR3 protein: CASSRGFHRGPSGNTIYF; CDR3 DNA: TGTGCCAGCAGCCGAGGTTTCCATAGGGGGCCGTCTGGAAACACCATATATTTT
J gene: TRBJ2-2; V gene: TRBV7-3; CDR3 length: 17; clone size: -; D gene: -; CDR3 protein: CASSSTMVGGEDGELFF; CDR3 DNA: TGTGCCAGCAGCTCCACCATGGTCGGGGGTGAGGACGGGGAGCTGTTTTTT
J gene: TRBJ2-1; V gene: TRBV10-3; CDR3 length: 13; clone size: -; D gene: -; CDR3 protein: CAISPGIYNEQFF; CDR3 DNA: TGTGCCATCAGCCCCGGGATATACAATGAGCAGTTCTTC
J gene: TRBJ2-3; V gene: TRBV7-2; CDR3 length: 14; clone size: -; D gene: -; CDR3 protein: CASSLSRGTDTQYF; CDR3 DNA: TGTGCCAGCAGCTTATCCCGGGGCACAGATACGCAGTATTTT
J gene: TRBJ2-5; V gene: TRBV18; CDR3 length: 12; clone size: -; D gene: -; CDR3 protein: CASSPAQETQYF; CDR3 DNA: TGTGCCAGCTCACCGGCTCAAGAGACCCAGTACTTC